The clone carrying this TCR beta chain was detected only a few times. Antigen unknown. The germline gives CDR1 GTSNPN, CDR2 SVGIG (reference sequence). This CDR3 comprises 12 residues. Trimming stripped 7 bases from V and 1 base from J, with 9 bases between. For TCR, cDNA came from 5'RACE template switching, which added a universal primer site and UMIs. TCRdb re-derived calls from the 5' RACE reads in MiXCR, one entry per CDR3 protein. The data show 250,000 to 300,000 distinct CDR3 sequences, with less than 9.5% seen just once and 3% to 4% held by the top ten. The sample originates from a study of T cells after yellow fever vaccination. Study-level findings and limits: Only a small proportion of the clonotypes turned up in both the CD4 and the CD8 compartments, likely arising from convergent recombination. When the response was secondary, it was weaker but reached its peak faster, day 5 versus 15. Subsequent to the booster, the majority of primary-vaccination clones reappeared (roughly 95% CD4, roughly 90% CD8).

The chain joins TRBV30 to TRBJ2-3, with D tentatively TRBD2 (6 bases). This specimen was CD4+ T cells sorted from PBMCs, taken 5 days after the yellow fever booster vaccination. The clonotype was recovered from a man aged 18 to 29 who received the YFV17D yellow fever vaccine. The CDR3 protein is CASASGTDTQYF. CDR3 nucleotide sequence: TGTGCCTCGGCTAGCGGCACAGATACGCAGTATTTT.